The T cell receptor beta chain under discussion was sequenced for a study of Graves' ophthalmopathy and Graves' hyperthyroidism (dated by TCRdb to between 2017 and 2018). Background for the entire study: Peripheral blood samples were taken at the time of initial diagnosis, before any treatment was given. An independent validation cohort was composed of roughly 19 hyperthyroidism patients and approximately 15 patients who later progressed from hyperthyroidism to ophthalmopathy. Following sample collection, hyperthyroidism patients were given methimazole at a starting dose of 30 mg daily, and ophthalmopathy patients were given high-dose intravenous methylprednisolone. To tell Graves' ophthalmopathy apart from Graves' hyperthyroidism, and to predict which patients would progress to ophthalmopathy, the study relied on TCR beta repertoire signatures. In roughly 6 hyperthyroidism patients, T-cell repertoires of thyroid tissue and blood were compared. In total, 135 blood samples were TCR-sequenced: approximately 42 ophthalmopathy, approximately 80 hyperthyroidism and about 17 hyperthyroidism-to-ophthalmopathy patients. To explore V-J signatures that separate ophthalmopathy from hyperthyroidism, a discovery set of about a hundred patients was enrolled, consisting of approximately 44 with ophthalmopathy and fewer than 60 with stable hyperthyroidism. Points the paper makes about the study in general: In validation, the model predicted ophthalmopathy progression with more than 70% sensitivity and approximately 72% specificity; more than ten predicted patients were CT-confirmed with GO in a median of 6.5 months. No statistical method was used to set the sample size in advance, and the investigators knew which group each participant was assigned to. The 13-signature model separated ophthalmopathy from stable hyperthyroidism with around 90% sensitivity and approximately 83% specificity in cross-validation, and 80%/75% in the test set. Most of the expanded thyroid clonotypes with a frequency above 0.001 were also detected in blood, and it was suggested that the thyroid immune response may be reflected by blood repertoires.

A remark on this clonotype: Its antigen target is currently unknown. The record has no base qualities; no much larger clone is one base away.

Patients with ophthalmopathy had moderately to severely active disease, with a Clinical Activity Score of 3 or more, a NOSPECS grade of 4 or more, and a disease duration of less than 3 months. Patients were excluded if they had other autoimmune diseases, uncontrolled infections, pregnancy or lactation. Diagnosis was based on clinical symptoms, serum thyroxine, TRAb, thyroid ultrasound and orbital computed tomography. PBMCs were isolated from about 9.2 ml of fresh peripheral blood by Ficoll-Paque density gradient centrifugation. Total RNA was extracted using Trizol reagent, and RNA quality was checked on an Agilent 2100 Bioanalyzer. TCR beta CDR3 regions were amplified from RNA transcripts for repertoire sequencing. The first round was an RT-PCR using HTBI primers with the Qiagen OneStep RT-PCR kit, and this first round was followed by a second-round multiplex PCR, then size selection and purification. Libraries were sequenced paired-end with 100 bp reads on an Illumina HiSeq2000. Per the original workflow: SOAPnuke was used for read processing, and reads with adapters, uncalled bases, a mean Phred below 15, or no exact constant-primer or identifier match were discarded. High-quality paired reads were merged with COPE v1.2.5. Unique nucleotide sequences were defined as clonotypes and aligned to IMGT TRB V, D and J references using MiTCR v1.1. Analysis was restricted to V-J combinations with a frequency above 0.0001, which covered 98% to 99.2% of repertoires. For each V-J combination, a TCR clonal expansion and chaos score was defined as F50 clonal expansion divided by the chaos observed in the TCRdist matrix. Welch's t-statistics and random forest were used to narrow the features down to 13 V-J combinations, which were then fed into a naive Bayes classifier. The Morisita-Horn index was used to measure how similar the thyroid and blood repertoires were. Clones were called with MiXCR by TCRdb after fastp trimmed the public reads at Q25, and only in-frame beta chains were retained. Rows merge per CDR3 protein into single entries with the most common DNA and genes. These V and J calls derive from TCRdb rather than the authors' analysis. Recorded for this sample are around 660,000 distinct CDR3 sequences; under 50% of them occurred a single time. The top ten clones comprise more than 2.5% of the sample.

Per the germline V gene, SNHLY is the CDR1 and FYNNEI is the CDR2. V and J are trimmed by 11 bases and 5 bases, and the gene matches miss 7 bases of the junction. The CDR3 measures 12 amino acids from cysteine to phenylalanine. This entry keeps only the CDR3 DNA: 36 bases, framed from base 1. This clonotype was sampled from an adult man with Graves' ophthalmopathy. Input material: peripheral blood. This sequence uses TRBV2 and TRBJ1-1; TRBD1 agrees with 8 junctional bases. In nucleotide form, the sequence is TGTGCCGCCCGGACAGGGTCTACTGAAGCTTTCTTT. The translation is CAARTGSTEAFF.